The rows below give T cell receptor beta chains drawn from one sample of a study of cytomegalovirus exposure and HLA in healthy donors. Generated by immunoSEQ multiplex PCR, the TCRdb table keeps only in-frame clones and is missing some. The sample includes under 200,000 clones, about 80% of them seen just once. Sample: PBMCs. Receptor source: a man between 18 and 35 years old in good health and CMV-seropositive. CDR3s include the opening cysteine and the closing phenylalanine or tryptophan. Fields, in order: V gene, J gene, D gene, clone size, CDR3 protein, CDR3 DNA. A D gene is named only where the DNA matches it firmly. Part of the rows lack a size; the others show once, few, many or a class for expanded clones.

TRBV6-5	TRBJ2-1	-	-	CASSPSGPMGQFF	TGTGCCAGCAGTCCCAGCGGCCCAATGGGGCAGTTCTTC
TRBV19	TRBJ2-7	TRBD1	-	CASRAERGQGGNEQYF	TGTGCCAGTAGAGCGGAAAGGGGACAGGGAGGCAACGAGCAGTACTTC
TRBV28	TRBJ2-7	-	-	CASSLSRTLSYHYEQYF	TGTGCCAGCAGTTTATCGCGCACCTTATCCTATCACTACGAGCAGTACTTC
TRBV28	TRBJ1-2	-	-	CASSLLRGNYGYTF	TGTGCCAGCAGTTTATTGCGGGGTAACTATGGCTACACCTTC
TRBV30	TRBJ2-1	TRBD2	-	CAWSGTSGRAPNEQFF	TGTGCCTGGAGCGGGACTAGCGGGAGGGCCCCGAATGAGCAGTTCTTC
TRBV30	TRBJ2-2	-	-	CAWRRLSAGELFF	TGTGCCTGGAGGCGTCTGAGCGCCGGGGAGCTGTTTTTT
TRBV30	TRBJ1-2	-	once	CAWSVLPPSNYGYTF	TGTGCCTGGAGTGTACTCCCCCCTTCTAACTATGGCTACACCTTC
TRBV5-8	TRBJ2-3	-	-	CASSLEGDPTDTQYF	TGTGCCAGCAGCTTGGAGGGGGATCCCACAGATACGCAGTATTTT
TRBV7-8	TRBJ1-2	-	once	CASSLGQGVYGYTF	TGTGCCAGCAGCTTAGGGCAGGGCGTATATGGCTACACCTTC
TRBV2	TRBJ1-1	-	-	CASSVSVNTEAFF	TGTGCCAGCAGTGTTTCGGTTAACACTGAAGCTTTCTTT
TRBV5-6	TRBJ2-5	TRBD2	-	CASSLAGRVGGAQYF	TGTGCCAGCAGCTTGGCCGGGAGGGTCGGCGGGGCCCAGTACTTC
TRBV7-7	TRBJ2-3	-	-	CASSLRDFSTDTQYF	TGTGCCAGCAGCCTAAGGGACTTTAGCACAGATACGCAGTATTTT
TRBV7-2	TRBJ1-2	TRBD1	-	CASSSQRTGPVYGYTF	TGTGCCAGCAGCTCGCAAAGGACAGGCCCTGTCTATGGCTACACCTTC
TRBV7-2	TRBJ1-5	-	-	CASSLWGGQPQHF	TGTGCCAGCAGCTTATGGGGCGGACAGCCCCAGCATTTT
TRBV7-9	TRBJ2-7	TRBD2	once	CASSSILGLAGGFYEQYF	TGTGCCAGCAGCTCAATACTCGGACTAGCGGGAGGGTTCTACGAGCAGTACTTC
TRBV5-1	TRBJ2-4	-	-	CASSQLSRDSKNIQYF	TGCGCCAGCAGCCAATTATCCCGGGACTCCAAAAACATTCAGTACTTC
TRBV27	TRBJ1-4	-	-	CASSLGQANEKLFF	TGTGCCAGCAGTTTAGGGCAGGCTAATGAAAAACTGTTTTTT
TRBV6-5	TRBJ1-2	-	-	CASSYSPRWGYTF	TGTGCCAGCAGTTACTCCCCCCGGTGGGGCTACACCTTC
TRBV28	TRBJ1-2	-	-	CASRYTGNYGYTF	TGTGCCAGCAGATACACAGGGAACTATGGCTACACCTTC
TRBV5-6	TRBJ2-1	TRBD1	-	CASARGGQGYNEQFF	TGTGCCAGCGCCAGAGGGGGACAGGGCTACAATGAGCAGTTCTTC
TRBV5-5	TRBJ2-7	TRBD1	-	CASSLVGTGVYEQYF	TGTGCCAGCAGCTTGGTAGGGACAGGGGTCTACGAGCAGTACTTC
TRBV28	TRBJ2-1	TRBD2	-	CASSLIWREGGEQFF	TGTGCCAGCAGTTTAATTTGGCGGGAGGGCGGTGAGCAGTTCTTC